This T cell receptor beta chain was recovered during a study of T cell responses to AZD1222 COVID-19 vaccine. Study-level points and caveats: Vaccine-associated CD4 TCRs ranged over spike, dominating at 160-218 and 743-854. Scientists sampled the repertoires only once the peak T cell response had passed.

For this clone: Its antigen is unidentified.

CDR1 is MDHEN, CDR2 SYDVKM, per germline. V was cut by 2 bases and J by 0 bases, with 4 bases left in between. CDR3 length equals 13 residues. TCRdb's table, derived via immunoSEQ multiplex PCR, lists solely in-frame clones and lacks some. The data contain 80,000 to 90,000 clones, approximately 90% of them seen just once; the ten biggest clones take up more than 4.5%. The rearrangement links TRBV28 to TRBJ1-1; D ambiguous. Sequenced material: peripheral blood, taken on day 0 of AZD1222 vaccination. The sequence was collected from an adult in good health. The CDR3 DNA is TGTGCCAGCAGTTTAGAGGTGAACACTGAAGCTTTCTTT. Protein product: CASSLEVNTEAFF.